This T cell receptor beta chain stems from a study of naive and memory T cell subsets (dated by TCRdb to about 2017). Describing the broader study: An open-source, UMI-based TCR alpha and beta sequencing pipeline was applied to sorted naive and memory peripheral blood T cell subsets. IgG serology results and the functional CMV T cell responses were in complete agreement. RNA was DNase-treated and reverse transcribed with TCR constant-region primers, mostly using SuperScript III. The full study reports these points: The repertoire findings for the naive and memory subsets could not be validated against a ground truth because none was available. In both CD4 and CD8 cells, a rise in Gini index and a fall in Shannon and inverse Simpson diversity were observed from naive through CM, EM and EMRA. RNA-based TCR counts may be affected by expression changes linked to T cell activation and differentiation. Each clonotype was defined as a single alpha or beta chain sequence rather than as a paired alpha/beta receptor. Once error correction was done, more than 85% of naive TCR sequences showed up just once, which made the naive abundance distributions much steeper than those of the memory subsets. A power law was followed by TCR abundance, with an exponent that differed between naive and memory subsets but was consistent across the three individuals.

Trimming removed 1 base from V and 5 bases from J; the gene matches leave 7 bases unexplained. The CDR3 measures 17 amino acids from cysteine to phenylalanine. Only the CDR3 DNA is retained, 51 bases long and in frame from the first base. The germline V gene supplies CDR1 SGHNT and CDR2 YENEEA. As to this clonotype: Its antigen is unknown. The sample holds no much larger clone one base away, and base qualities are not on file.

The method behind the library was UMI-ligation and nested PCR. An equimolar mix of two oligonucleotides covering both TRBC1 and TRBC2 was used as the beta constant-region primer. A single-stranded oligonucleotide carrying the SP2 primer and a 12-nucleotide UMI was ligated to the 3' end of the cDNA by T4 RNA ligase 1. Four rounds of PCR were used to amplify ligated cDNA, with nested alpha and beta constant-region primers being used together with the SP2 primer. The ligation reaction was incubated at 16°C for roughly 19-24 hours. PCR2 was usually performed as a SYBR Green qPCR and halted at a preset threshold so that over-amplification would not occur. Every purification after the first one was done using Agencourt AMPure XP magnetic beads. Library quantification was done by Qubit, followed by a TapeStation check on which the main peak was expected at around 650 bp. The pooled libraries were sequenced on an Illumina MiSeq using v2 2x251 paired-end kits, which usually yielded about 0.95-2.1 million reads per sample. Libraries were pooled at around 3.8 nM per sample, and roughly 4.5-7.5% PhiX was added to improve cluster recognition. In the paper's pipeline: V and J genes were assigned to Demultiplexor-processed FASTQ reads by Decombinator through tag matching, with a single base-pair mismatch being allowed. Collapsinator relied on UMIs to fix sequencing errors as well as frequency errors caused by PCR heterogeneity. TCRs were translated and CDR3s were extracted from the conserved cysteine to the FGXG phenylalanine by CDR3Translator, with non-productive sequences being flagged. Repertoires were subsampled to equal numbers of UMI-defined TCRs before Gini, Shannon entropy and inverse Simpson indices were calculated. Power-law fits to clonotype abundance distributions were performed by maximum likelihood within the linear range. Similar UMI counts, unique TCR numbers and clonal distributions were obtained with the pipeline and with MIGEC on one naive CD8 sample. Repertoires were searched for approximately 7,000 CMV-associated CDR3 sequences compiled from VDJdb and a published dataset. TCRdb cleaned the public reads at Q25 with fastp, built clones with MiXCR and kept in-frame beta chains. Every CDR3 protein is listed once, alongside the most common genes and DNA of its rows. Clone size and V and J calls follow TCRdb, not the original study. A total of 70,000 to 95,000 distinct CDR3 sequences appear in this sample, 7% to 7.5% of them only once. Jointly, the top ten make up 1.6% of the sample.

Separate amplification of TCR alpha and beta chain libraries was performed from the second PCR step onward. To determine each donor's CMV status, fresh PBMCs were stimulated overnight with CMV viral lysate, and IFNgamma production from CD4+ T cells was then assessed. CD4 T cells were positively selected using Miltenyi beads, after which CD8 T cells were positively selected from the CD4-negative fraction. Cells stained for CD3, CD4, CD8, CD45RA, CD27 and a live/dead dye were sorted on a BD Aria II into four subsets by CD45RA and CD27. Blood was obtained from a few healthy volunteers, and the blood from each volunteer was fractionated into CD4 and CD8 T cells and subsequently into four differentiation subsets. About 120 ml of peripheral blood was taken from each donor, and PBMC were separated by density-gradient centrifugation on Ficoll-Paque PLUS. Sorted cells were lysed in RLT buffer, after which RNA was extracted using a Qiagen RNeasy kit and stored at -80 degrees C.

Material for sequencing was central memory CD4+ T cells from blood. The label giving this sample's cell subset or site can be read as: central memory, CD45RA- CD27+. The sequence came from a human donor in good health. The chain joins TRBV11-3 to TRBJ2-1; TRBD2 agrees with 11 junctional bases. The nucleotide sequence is TGTGCCAGCAGCTTAGGGACAATGGGACTAGCGGACAATGAGCAGTTCTTC. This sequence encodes CASSLGTMGLADNEQFF.